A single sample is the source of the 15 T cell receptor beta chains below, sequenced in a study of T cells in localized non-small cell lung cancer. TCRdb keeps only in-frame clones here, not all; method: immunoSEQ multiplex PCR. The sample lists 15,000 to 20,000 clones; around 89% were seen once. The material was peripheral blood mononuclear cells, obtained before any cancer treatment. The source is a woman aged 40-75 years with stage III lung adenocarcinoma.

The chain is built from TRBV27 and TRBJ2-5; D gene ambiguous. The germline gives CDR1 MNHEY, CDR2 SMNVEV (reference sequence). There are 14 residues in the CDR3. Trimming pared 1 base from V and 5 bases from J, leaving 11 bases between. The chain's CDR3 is CASSLYGDLETQYF. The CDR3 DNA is TGTGCCAGCAGTTTATATGGGGATTTGGAGACCCAGTACTTC.

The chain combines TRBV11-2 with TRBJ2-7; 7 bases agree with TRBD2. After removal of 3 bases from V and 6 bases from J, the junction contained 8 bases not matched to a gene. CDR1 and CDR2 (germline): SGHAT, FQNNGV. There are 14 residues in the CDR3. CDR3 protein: CASSFSHGGSEQYF. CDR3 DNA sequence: TGTGCCAGCAGCTTCAGTCACGGGGGGTCCGAGCAGTACTTC.

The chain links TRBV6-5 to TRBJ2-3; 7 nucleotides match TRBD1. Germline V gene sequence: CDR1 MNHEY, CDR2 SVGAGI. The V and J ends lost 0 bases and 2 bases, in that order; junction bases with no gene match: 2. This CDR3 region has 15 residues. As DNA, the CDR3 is TGTGCCAGCAGTTACTCGGACAGGATCACAGATACGCAGTATTTT. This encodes CASSYSDRITDTQYF.

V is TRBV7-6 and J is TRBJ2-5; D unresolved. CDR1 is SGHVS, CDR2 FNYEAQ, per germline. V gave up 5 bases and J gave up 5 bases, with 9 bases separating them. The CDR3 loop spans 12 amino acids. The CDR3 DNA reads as TGTGCCAGCAGCCCTCTTCGGGAGACCCAGTACTTC. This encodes CASSPLRETQYF.

Here the CDR3 reads CASSPRYEQYF. CDR3 nucleotide sequence: TGCGCCAGCAGCCCGCGTTACGAGCAGTACTTC. The V and J genes are TRBV23-1 and TRBJ2-7; D call uncertain. TRBV23-1 falls under the ORF class, with uncertain function. The CDR3 contains 11 residues. Trimming removed 6 bases at V and 4 bases at J, with 7 bases between.

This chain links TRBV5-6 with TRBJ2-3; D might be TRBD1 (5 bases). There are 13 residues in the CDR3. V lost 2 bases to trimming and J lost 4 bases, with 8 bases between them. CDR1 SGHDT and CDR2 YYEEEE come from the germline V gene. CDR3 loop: CASSFDRPDTQYF. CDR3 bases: TGTGCCAGCAGCTTCGACAGACCAGATACGCAGTATTTT.

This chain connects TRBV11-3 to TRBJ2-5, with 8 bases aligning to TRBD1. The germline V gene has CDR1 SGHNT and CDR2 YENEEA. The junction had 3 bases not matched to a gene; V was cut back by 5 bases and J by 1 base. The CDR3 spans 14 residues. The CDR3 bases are TGTGCCAGCAGCCTAACAGGGGGCCAAGAGACCCAGTACTTC. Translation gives CASSLTGGQETQYF.

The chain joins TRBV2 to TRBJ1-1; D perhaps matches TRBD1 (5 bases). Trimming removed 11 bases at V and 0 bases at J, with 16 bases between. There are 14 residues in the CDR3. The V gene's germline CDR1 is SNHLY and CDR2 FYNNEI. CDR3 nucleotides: TGTGCCTCCGGGACGGATACCATGAACACTGAAGCTTTCTTT. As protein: CASGTDTMNTEAFF. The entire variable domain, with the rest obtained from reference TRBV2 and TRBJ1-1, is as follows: EPEVTQTPSHQVTQMGQEVILRCVPISNHLYFYWYRQILGQKVEFLVSFYNNEISEKSEIFDDQFSVERPDGSNFTLKIRSTKLEDSAMYFCASGTDTMNTEAFFGQGTRLTVV.

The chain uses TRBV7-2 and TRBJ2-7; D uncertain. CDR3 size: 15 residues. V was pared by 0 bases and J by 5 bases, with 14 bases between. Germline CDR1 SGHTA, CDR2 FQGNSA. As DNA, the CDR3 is TGTGCCAGCAGCTTAGCGGTTAGTGCGAGCCACGAGCAGTACTTC. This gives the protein CASSLAVSASHEQYF.

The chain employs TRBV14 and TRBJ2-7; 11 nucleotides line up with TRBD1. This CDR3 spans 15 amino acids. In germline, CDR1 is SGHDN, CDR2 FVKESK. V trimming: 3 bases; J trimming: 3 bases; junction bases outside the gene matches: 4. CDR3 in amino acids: CASSHKGQGGYEQYF. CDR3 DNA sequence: TGTGCCAGCAGCCATAAGGGACAGGGGGGCTACGAGCAGTACTTC.

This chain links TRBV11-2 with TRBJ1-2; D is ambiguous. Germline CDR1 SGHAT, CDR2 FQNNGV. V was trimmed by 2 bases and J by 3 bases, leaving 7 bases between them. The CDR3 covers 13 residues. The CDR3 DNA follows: TGTGCCAGCAGCTTATCAGCAGACTATGGCTACACCTTC. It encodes CASSLSADYGYTF.

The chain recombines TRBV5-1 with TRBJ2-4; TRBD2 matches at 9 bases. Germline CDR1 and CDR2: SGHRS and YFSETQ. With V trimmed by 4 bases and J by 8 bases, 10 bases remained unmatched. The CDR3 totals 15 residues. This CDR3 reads CASSILREGPHIQYF. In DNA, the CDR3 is TGCGCCAGCAGCATACTGCGGGAGGGCCCGCACATTCAGTACTTC.

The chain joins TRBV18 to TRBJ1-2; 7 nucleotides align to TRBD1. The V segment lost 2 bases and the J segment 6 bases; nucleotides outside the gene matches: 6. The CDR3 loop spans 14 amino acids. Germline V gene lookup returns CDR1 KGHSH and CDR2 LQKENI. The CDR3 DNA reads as TGTGCCAGCTCACCAGCCGACAGGGAGAATGGCTACACCTTC. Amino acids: CASSPADRENGYTF.

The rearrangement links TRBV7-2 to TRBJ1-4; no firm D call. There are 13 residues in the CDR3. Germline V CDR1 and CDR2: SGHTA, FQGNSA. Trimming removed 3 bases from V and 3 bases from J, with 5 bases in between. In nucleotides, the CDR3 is TGTGCCAGCAGCTTGGGAGCTAATGAAAAACTGTTTTTT. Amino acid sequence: CASSLGANEKLFF.

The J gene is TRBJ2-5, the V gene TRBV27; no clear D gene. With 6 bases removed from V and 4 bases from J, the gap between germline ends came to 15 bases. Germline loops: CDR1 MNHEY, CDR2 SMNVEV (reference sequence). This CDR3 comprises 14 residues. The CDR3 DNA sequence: TGTGCCAGCAGCCCCGGGCCTAAAGGAGAGACCCAGTACTTC. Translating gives CASSPGPKGETQYF.